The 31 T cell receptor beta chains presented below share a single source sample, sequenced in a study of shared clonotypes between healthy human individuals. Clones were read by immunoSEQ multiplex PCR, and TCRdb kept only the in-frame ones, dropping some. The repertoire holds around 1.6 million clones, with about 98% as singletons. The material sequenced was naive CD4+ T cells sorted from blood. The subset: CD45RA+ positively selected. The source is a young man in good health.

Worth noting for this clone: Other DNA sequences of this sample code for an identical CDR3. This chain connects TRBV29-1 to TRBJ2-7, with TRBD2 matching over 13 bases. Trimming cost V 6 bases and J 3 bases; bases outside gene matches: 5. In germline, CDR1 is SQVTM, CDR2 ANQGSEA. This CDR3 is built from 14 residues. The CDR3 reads CSVLGLAGLYEQYF. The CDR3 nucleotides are TGCAGCGTGCTGGGACTAGCGGGACTCTACGAGCAGTACTTC.

CDR3 loop: CASSIGGTSGTPGANVLTF. The CDR3, as DNA: TGTGCCAGCAGCATCGGGGGGACTAGCGGAACTCCTGGGGCCAACGTCCTGACTTTC. V gene TRBV11-3 combines with J gene TRBJ2-6; 11 bases are a match to TRBD2. J was trimmed by 2 bases and V by 5 bases; bases with no gene match: 11. This CDR3 comprises 19 residues. The germline gives CDR1 SGHNT, CDR2 YENEEA.

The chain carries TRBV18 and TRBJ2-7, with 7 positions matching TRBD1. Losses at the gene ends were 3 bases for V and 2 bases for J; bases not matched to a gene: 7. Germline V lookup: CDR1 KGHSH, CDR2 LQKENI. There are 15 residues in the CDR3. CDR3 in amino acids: CASSPFRDSPYEQYF. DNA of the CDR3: TGTGCCAGCTCACCGTTCCGGGACAGCCCCTACGAGCAGTACTTC. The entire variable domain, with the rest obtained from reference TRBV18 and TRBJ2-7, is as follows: NAGVMQNPRHLVRRRGQEARLRCSPMKGHSHVYWYRQLPEEGLKFMVYLQKENIIDESGMPKERFSAEFPKEGPSILRIQQVVRGDSAAYFCASSPFRDSPYEQYFGPGTRLTVT.

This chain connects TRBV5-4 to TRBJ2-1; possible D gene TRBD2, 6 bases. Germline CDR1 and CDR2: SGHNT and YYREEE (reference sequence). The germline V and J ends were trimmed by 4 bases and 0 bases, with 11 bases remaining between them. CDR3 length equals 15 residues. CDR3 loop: CASSSTSRSYNEQFF. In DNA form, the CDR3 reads TGTGCCAGCAGCAGTACTAGCCGCTCCTACAATGAGCAGTTCTTC.

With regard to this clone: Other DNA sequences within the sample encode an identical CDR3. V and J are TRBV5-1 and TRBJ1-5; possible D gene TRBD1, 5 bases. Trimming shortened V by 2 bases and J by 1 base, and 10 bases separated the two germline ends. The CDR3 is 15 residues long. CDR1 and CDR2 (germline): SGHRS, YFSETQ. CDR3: CASSLEGTSNQPQHF. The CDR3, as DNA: TGCGCCAGCAGCTTAGAGGGGACGAGCAATCAGCCCCAGCATTTT.

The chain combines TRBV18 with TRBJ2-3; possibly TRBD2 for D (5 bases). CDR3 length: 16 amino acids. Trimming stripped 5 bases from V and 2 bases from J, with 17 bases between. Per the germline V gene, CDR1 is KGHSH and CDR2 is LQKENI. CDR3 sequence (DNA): TGTGCCAGCTCAAAAATCTGGGGAGAACCCACAGATACGCAGTATTTT. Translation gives CASSKIWGEPTDTQYF. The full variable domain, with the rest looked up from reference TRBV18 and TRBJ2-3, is NAGVMQNPRHLVRRRGQEARLRCSPMKGHSHVYWYRQLPEEGLKFMVYLQKENIIDESGMPKERFSAEFPKEGPSILRIQQVVRGDSAAYFCASSKIWGEPTDTQYFGPGTRLTVL.

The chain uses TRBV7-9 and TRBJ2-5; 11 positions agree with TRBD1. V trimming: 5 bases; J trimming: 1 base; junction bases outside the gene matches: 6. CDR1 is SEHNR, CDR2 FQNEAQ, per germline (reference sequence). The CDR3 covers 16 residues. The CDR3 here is CASSPRTGGFQETQYF. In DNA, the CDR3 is TGTGCCAGCAGCCCGCGGACAGGGGGCTTCCAAGAGACCCAGTACTTC.

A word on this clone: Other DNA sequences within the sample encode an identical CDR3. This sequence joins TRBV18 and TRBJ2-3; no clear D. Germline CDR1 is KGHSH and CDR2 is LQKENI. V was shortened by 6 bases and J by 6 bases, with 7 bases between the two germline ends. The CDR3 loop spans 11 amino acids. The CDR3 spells CASSTGDTQYF. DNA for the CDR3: TGTGCCAGCTCGACTGGCGATACGCAGTATTTT.

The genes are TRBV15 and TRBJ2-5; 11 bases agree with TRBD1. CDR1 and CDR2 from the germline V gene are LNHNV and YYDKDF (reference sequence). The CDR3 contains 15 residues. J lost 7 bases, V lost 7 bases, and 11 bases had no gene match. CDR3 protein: CATTPPGQGVVTQYF. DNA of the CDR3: TGTGCCACCACCCCACCGGGACAGGGGGTGGTGACCCAGTACTTC.

The CDR3 spells CASSLAGGGRIYEQYF. CDR3 nucleotide sequence: TGTGCCAGCAGCTTAGCCGGCGGGGGACGAATCTACGAGCAGTACTTC. The chain combines TRBV11-2 with TRBJ2-7; 7 bases fit TRBD2. Per germline, CDR1 SGHAT and CDR2 FQNNGV. V lost 1 base, J lost 3 bases, and 9 bases stayed unmatched. This CDR3 contains 16 residues.

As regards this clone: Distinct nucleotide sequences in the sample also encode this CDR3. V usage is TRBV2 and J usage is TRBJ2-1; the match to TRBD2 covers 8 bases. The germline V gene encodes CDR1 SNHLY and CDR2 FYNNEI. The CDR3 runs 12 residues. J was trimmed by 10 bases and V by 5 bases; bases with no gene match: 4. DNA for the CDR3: TGTGCCAGCAGTCAGCTAGCGGGCGAGCAGTTCTTC. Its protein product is CASSQLAGEQFF.

The CDR3 DNA follows: TGTGCCAGCTCACCACCCGGGGTACCGAACACCGGGGAGCTGTTTTTT. Residues: CASSPPGVPNTGELFF. V is TRBV18 and J is TRBJ2-2; D is perhaps TRBD2 (5 bases). CDR1 and CDR2 from the germline V gene are KGHSH and LQKENI. The CDR3 extends over 16 amino acids. V lost 0 bases to trimming and J lost 0 bases, with 8 bases between them.

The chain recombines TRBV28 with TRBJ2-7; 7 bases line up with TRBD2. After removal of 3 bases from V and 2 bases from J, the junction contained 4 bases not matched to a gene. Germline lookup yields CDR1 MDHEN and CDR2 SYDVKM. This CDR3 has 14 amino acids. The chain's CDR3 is CASSFSGVPYEQYF. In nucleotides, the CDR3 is TGTGCCAGCAGTTTCAGCGGGGTTCCCTACGAGCAGTACTTC.

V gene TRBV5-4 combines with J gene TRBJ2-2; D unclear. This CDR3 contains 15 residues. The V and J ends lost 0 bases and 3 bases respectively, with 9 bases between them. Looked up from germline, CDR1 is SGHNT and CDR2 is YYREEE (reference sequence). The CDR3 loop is CASSLGSRDTGELFF. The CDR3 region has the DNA TGTGCCAGCAGCTTGGGGTCCCGGGACACCGGGGAGCTGTTTTTT.

CDR3: CASSVDRGYQETQYF. CDR3 DNA: TGTGCCAGCAGTGTCGACAGGGGGTACCAAGAGACCCAGTACTTC. This chain connects TRBV2 to TRBJ2-5; 9 bases fit TRBD1. This CDR3 spans 15 amino acids. J gave up 0 bases and V 4 bases, and 3 bases lay outside the gene matches. Per germline, CDR1 SNHLY and CDR2 FYNNEI.

CDR3 region: CASSPIGLSYEQYF. The DNA for the CDR3 is TGTGCCAGCTCACCAATTGGTTTATCCTACGAGCAGTACTTC. This sequence joins TRBV18 and TRBJ2-7; D gene unclear. CDR1 is KGHSH and CDR2 is LQKENI in the germline V gene. The CDR3 length is 14 residues. V was shortened by 2 bases and J by 1 base, with 9 bases between the two germline ends.

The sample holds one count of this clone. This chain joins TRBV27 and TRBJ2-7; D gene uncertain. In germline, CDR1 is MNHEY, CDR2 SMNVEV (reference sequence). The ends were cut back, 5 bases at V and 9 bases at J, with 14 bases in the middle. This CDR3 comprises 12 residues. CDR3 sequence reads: CASSHGAATQYF. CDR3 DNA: TGTGCCAGCAGTCACGGAGCAGCGACGCAGTACTTC.

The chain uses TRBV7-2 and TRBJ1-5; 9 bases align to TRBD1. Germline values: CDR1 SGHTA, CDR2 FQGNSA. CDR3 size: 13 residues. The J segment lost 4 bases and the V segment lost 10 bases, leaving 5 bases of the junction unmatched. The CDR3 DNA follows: TGTGCCATTGGGACAGGGCCTAATCAGCCCCAGCATTTT. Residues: CAIGTGPNQPQHF.

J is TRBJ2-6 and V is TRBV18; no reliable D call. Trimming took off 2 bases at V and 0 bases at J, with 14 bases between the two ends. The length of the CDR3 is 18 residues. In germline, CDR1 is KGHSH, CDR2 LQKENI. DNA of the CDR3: TGTGCCAGCTCACCAACGCAGGTCCCCCTCTCTGGGGCCAACGTCCTGACTTTC. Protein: CASSPTQVPLSGANVLTF.

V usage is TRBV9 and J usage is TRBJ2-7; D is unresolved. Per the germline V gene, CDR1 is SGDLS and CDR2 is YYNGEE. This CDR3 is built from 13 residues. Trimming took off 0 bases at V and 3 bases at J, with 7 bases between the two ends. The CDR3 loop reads CASSVDSRYEQYF. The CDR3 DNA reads TGTGCCAGCAGCGTAGACAGCCGCTACGAGCAGTACTTC. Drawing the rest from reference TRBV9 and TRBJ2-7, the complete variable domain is DSGVTQTPKHLITATGQRVTLRCSPRSGDLSVYWYQQSLDQGLQFLIQYYNGEERAKGNILERFSAQQFPDLHSELNLSSLELGDSALYFCASSVDSRYEQYFGPGTRLTVT.

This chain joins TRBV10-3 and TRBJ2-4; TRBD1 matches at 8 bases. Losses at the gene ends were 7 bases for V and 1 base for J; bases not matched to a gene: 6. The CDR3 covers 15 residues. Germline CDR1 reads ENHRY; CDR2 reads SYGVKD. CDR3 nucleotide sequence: TGTGCCATCACCGGGACAGGTCGGGCCAAAAACATTCAGTACTTC. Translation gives CAITGTGRAKNIQYF.

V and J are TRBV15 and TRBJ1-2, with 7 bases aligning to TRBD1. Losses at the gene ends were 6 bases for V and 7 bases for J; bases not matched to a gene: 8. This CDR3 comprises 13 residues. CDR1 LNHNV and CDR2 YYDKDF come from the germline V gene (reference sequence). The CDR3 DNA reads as TGTGCCACCAGTTCGACAGGGCCTGGTGGCTACACCTTC. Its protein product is CATSSTGPGGYTF. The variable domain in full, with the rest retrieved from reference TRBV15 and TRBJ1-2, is DAMVIQNPRYQVTQFGKPVTLSCSQTLNHNVMYWYQQKSSQAPKLLFHYYDKDFNNEADTPDNFQSRRPNTSFCFLDIRSPGLGDTAMYLCATSSTGPGGYTFGSGTRLTVV.

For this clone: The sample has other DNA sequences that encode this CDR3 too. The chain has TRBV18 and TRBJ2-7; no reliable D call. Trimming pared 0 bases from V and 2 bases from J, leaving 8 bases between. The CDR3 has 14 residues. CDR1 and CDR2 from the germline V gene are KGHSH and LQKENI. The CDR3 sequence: CASSPPGVTYEQYF. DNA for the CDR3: TGTGCCAGCTCACCACCCGGTGTCACCTACGAGCAGTACTTC.

CDR3 loop: CASSLGLTESQETQYF. CDR3 DNA: TGTGCCAGCAGCTTAGGCCTGACAGAGAGCCAAGAGACCCAGTACTTC. The rearrangement links TRBV7-9 to TRBJ2-5, with D maybe TRBD1 (5 bases). CDR1 and CDR2 from the germline V gene are SEHNR and FQNEAQ (reference sequence). The CDR3 has 16 residues. V was shortened by 1 base and J by 1 base, with 13 bases between the two germline ends.

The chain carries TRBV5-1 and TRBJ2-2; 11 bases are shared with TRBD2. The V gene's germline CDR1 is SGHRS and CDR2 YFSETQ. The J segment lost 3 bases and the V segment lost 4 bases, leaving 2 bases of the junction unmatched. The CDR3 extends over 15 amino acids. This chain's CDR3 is CASSKLAGDTGELFF. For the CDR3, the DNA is TGCGCCAGCAGCAAACTAGCGGGAGACACCGGGGAGCTGTTTTTT.

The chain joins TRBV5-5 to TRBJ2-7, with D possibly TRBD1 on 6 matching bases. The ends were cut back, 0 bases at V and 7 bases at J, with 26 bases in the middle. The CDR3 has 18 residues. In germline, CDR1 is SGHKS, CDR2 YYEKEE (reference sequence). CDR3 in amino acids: CASSLALSGTQYLSEQYF. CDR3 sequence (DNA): TGTGCCAGCAGCTTGGCGTTATCGGGGACACAGTACTTGAGTGAGCAGTACTTC.

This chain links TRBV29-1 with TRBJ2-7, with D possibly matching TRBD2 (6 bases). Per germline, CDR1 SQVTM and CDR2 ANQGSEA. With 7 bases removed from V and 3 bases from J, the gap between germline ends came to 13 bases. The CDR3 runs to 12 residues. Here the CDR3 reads CSAWEDGYEQYF. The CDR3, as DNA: TGCAGCGCTTGGGAGGATGGCTACGAGCAGTACTTC.

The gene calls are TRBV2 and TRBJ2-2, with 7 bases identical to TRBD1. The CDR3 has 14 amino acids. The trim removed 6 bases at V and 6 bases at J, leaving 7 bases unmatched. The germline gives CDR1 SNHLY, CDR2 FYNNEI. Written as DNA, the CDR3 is TGTGCCAGCAGAGTTAAACAGGGGCCCGGGGAGCTGTTTTTT. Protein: CASRVKQGPGELFF. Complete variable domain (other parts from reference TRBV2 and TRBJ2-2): EPEVTQTPSHQVTQMGQEVILRCVPISNHLYFYWYRQILGQKVEFLVSFYNNEISEKSEIFDDQFSVERPDGSNFTLKIRSTKLEDSAMYFCASRVKQGPGELFFGEGSRLTVL.

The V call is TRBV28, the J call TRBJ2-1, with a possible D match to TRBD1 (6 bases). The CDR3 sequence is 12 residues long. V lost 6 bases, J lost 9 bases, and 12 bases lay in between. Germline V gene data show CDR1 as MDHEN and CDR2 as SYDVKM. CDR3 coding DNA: TGTGCCAGCAGAGACCAGGGGAGTGAGCAGTTCTTC. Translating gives CASRDQGSEQFF.

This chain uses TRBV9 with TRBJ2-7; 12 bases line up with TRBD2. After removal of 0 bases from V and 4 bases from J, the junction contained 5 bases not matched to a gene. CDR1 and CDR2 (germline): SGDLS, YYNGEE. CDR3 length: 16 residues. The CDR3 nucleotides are TGTGCCAGCAGCGTAGATCTAGCGGGAGGGCCATACGAGCAGTACTTC. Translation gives CASSVDLAGGPYEQYF.

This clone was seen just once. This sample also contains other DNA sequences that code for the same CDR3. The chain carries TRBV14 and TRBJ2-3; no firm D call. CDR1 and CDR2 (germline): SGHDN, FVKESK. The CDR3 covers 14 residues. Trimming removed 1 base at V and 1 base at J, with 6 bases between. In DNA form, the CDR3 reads TGTGCCAGCAGCCAAGTGGGCGGCACAGATACGCAGTATTTT. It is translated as CASSQVGGTDTQYF.